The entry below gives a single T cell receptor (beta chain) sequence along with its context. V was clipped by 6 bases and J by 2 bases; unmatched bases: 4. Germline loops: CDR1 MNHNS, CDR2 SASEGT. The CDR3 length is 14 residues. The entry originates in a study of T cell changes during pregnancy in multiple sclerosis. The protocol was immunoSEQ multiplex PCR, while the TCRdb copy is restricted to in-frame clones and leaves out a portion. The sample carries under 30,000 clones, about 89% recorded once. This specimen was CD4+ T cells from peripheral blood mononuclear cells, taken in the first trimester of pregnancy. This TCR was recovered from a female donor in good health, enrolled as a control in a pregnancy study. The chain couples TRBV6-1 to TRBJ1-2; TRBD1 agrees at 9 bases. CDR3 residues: CASRRDRGNYGYTF. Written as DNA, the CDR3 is TGTGCCAGCAGGAGAGACAGGGGGAACTATGGCTACACCTTC.